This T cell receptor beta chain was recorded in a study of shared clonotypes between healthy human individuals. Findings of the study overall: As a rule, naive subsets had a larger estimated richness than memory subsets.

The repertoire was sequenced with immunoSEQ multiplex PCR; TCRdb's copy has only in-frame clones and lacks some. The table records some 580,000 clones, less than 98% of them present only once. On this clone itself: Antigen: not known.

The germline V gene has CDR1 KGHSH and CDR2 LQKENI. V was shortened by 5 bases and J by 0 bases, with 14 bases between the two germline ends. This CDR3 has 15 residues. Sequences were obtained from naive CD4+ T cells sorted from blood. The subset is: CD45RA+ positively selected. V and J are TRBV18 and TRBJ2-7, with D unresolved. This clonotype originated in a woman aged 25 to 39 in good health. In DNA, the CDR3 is TGTGCCAGCTCAACCAGACTCTCCAGCTCCTACGAGCAGTACTTC. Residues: CASSTRLSSSYEQYF. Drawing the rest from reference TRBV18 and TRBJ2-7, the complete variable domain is NAGVMQNPRHLVRRRGQEARLRCSPMKGHSHVYWYRQLPEEGLKFMVYLQKENIIDESGMPKERFSAEFPKEGPSILRIQQVVRGDSAAYFCASSTRLSSSYEQYFGPGTRLTVT.